These T cell receptor beta chains were read from a single sample in a study of CD8 T cells in ankylosing spondylitis. TCRdb passed the 5' RACE reads through MiXCR, listing each CDR3 protein once. The sample lists about 220,000 distinct CDR3 sequences, approximately 16% occurring once. The sample consisted of blood, either unsorted or a sorted T cell fraction (not recorded which). The receptors derive from a male donor with ankylosing spondylitis. Each CDR3 is given with its conserved first and last residue. A D gene is named only where the DNA matches it firmly. Not all rows give a size; the values are once, few, many and, for expanded clones, a class.

d_gene	v_gene	j_gene	abundance	CDR3aa	CDR3nt
-	TRBV13	TRBJ2-5	-	CASSSHRYQETQYF	TGTGCCAGCAGCTCCCACCGGTACCAAGAGACCCAGTACTTC
-	TRBV7-2	TRBJ2-7	-	CASSLVSDYEQYF	TGTGCCAGCAGCTTAGTTAGTGACTACGAGCAGTACTTC
TRBD1	TRBV4-1	TRBJ1-6	few	CASSLATGLDSPLHF	TGCGCCAGCAGCCTCGCGACAGGGCTGGATTCACCCCTCCACTTT
TRBD1	TRBV7-6	TRBJ1-4	few	CASSTYAPRDSIELFF	TGTGCCAGCAGCACTTATGCTCCAAGGGACAGTATAGAACTGTTTTTT
TRBD2	TRBV19	TRBJ2-1	-	CASSILAASYNEQFF	TGTGCCAGTAGTATCCTAGCGGCCTCCTACAATGAGCAGTTCTTC
TRBD2	TRBV2	TRBJ2-5	once	CASGSPTSGQETQYF	TGTGCCAGCGGAAGCCCGACTAGCGGGCAAGAGACCCAGTACTTC
-	TRBV7-2	TRBJ2-7	-	CASSSAVSLYEQYF	TGTGCCAGCAGCTCAGCGGTTTCTCTCTACGAGCAGTACTTC
-	TRBV12-3/TRBV12-4	TRBJ1-5	many	CASRTGFQPQHF	TGTGCCAGCAGGACAGGTTTTCAGCCCCAGCATTTT
-	TRBV28	TRBJ2-4	-	CASSPWGVRDVDIQYF	TGTGCCAGCAGCCCCTGGGGTGTTCGGGATGTGGACATTCAGTACTTC
-	TRBV5-1	TRBJ2-1	few	CASSLDWSSYNEQFF	TGCGCCAGCAGCTTGGACTGGAGCTCCTACAATGAGCAGTTCTTC
TRBD2	TRBV20-1	TRBJ2-5	-	CSALTSSQETQYF	TGCAGTGCTCTGACTAGCAGCCAAGAGACCCAGTACTTC
-	TRBV7-8	TRBJ2-3	-	CASSTSRASPPGDITDTQYF	TGTGCCAGCAGCACCAGCAGAGCTAGCCCCCCTGGCGATATCACAGATACGCAGTATTTT
-	TRBV4-1	TRBJ1-5	few	CASSQEARSHQPQHF	TGCGCCAGCAGCCAAGAAGCCAGGAGCCATCAGCCCCAGCATTTT
-	TRBV5-6	TRBJ2-1	few	CASSLGSSSYNEQFF	TGTGCCAGCAGCTTGGGATCCAGCTCCTACAATGAGCAGTTCTTC
-	TRBV12-3/TRBV12-4	TRBJ2-7	-	CASTPRGTYEQYF	TGTGCCAGCACCCCCAGGGGTACCTACGAGCAGTACTTC
TRBD2	TRBV12-3/TRBV12-4	TRBJ2-7	many	CASSLLAGNYEQYF	TGTGCCAGCAGTTTACTAGCGGGGAACTACGAGCAGTACTTC
TRBD2	TRBV12-3/TRBV12-4	TRBJ2-1	-	CASSLTYPGLATDPNEQFF	TGTGCCAGCAGTTTAACTTATCCGGGACTAGCGACCGACCCCAATGAGCAGTTCTTC
TRBD1	TRBV5-6	TRBJ2-1	few	CASSLPDRVGNEQFF	TGTGCCAGCAGCTTGCCGGACAGGGTCGGGAATGAGCAGTTCTTC
-	TRBV11-2	TRBJ2-7	-	CASRGPARYEQYF	TGTGCCAGCAGGGGTCCAGCACGCTACGAGCAGTACTTC
-	TRBV25-1	TRBJ2-1	-	CASAGDSSNEQFF	TGTGCCAGCGCGGGGGACAGTTCTAATGAGCAGTTCTTC
-	TRBV5-6	TRBJ2-2	-	CASSWATRGSGELFF	TGTGCCAGCAGCTGGGCGACTAGAGGGTCCGGGGAGCTGTTTTTT
TRBD1	TRBV10-2	TRBJ2-5	-	CASSLGQGWETQYF	TGCGCCAGCAGTCTGGGACAGGGATGGGAGACCCAGTACTTC
-	TRBV29-1	TRBJ1-1	-	CSVRIPGDTEAFF	TGCAGCGTTCGTATACCAGGGGACACTGAAGCTTTCTTT
-	TRBV7-9	TRBJ1-2	-	CASSLSEESPGYGYTF	TGTGCCAGCAGCTTATCGGAGGAATCCCCTGGATATGGCTACACCTTC
TRBD2	TRBV19	TRBJ2-2	few	CASTTGLAEDTGELFF	TGTGCCAGTACCACGGGACTAGCGGAGGACACCGGGGAGCTGTTTTTT
-	TRBV6-4	TRBJ1-5	-	CASRSLWPQHF	TGTGCCAGCAGATCTCTGTGGCCCCAGCATTTT
TRBD1	TRBV12-3/TRBV12-4	TRBJ1-4	-	CASSPQGQGGEKLFF	TGTGCCAGCAGTCCGCAGGGGCAGGGGGGCGAAAAACTGTTTTTT
TRBD2	TRBV4-3	TRBJ2-1	-	CASSQELSGRHNVQFF	TGCGCCAGCAGCCAAGAGCTTAGCGGGAGGCATAATGTGCAGTTCTTC
-	TRBV9	TRBJ2-2	few	CASSVGRTGELFF	TGTGCCAGCAGCGTAGGGCGCACCGGGGAGCTGTTTTTT
TRBD1	TRBV25-1	TRBJ1-1	-	CASSEQGGMNTEAFF	TGTGCCAGCAGTGAACAGGGGGGGATGAACACTGAAGCTTTCTTT
TRBD1	TRBV28	TRBJ2-7	-	CASSYDRGEQYF	TGTGCCAGCAGTTACGACAGGGGCGAGCAGTACTTC
-	TRBV6-2/TRBV6-3	TRBJ2-2	-	CASSYPGDWAGELFF	TGTGCCAGCAGTTACCCGGGAGATTGGGCCGGGGAGCTGTTTTTT
-	TRBV9	TRBJ2-1	few	CASSVDLNEQFF	TGTGCCAGCAGCGTAGACCTCAATGAGCAGTTCTTC
-	TRBV7-9	TRBJ1-1	-	CASSSVTGVTEAFF	TGTGCCAGCAGCTCTGTAACGGGGGTCACTGAAGCTTTCTTT
TRBD1	TRBV9	TRBJ1-4	-	CASSVGGQLANEKLFF	TGTGCCAGCAGCGTAGGGGGACAGTTGGCTAATGAAAAACTGTTTTTT
-	TRBV3-1	TRBJ2-7	-	CASSQGDEQYF	TGTGCCAGCAGCCAAGGGGACGAGCAGTACTTC
-	TRBV7-9	TRBJ2-1	-	CASSGAVNSYNEQFF	TGTGCCAGCAGCGGGGCGGTAAACTCCTACAATGAGCAGTTCTTC
-	TRBV3-1	TRBJ2-5	-	CASSQELGETQYF	TGTGCCAGCAGCCAAGAACTCGGAGAGACCCAGTACTTC
TRBD1	TRBV27	TRBJ1-1	-	CASSPDRGMNTEAFF	TGTGCCAGCAGTCCGGACAGGGGGATGAACACTGAAGCTTTCTTT
-	TRBV29-1	TRBJ2-7	-	CSVREDGTYEQYF	TGCAGCGTTCGAGAGGACGGTACTTACGAGCAGTACTTC
-	TRBV24-1	TRBJ2-3	few	CATSDPLAEDTSTDTQYF	TGTGCCACCAGTGACCCTCTAGCCGAGGACACGAGCACAGATACGCAGTATTTT
-	TRBV27	TRBJ2-7	few	CASSLKGQIYEQYF	TGTGCCAGCAGTTTAAAAGGGCAGATCTACGAGCAGTACTTC
-	TRBV9	TRBJ2-7	-	CASSVVGSRDEQYF	TGTGCCAGCAGCGTAGTTGGCTCACGGGACGAGCAGTACTTC
-	TRBV7-9	TRBJ2-7	-	CASSEIGGGTYEQYF	TGTGCCAGCAGCGAGATAGGGGGTGGCACCTACGAGCAGTACTTC
-	TRBV20-1	TRBJ2-1	-	CSAQPTDGISYNEQFF	TGCAGTGCGCAACCAACGGACGGAATATCCTACAATGAGCAGTTCTTC
TRBD2	TRBV2	TRBJ2-1	-	CASSVLTSGRYEQFF	TGTGCCAGCAGTGTACTGACTAGCGGGAGATATGAGCAGTTCTTC
-	TRBV7-9	TRBJ1-1	-	CASSSRYQTAMNTEAFF	TGTGCCAGCAGCTCCCGATACCAGACAGCGATGAACACTGAAGCTTTCTTT
TRBD2	TRBV4-1	TRBJ2-1	-	CASSHPTSGDTLRANEQFF	TGCGCCAGCAGCCACCCGACTAGCGGGGACACCCTCCGCGCCAATGAGCAGTTCTTC
TRBD1	TRBV7-9	TRBJ1-2	-	CASSAPGQGDYGYTF	TGTGCCAGCAGCGCACCGGGACAGGGGGACTATGGCTACACCTTC
-	TRBV10-3	TRBJ2-1	-	CAISEPGQPTNNEQFF	TGTGCCATCAGCGAACCGGGACAACCTACGAACAATGAGCAGTTCTTC
-	TRBV9	TRBJ2-2	few	CASSAGLLGDTGELFF	TGTGCCAGCAGCGCCGGTTTACTAGGGGACACCGGGGAGCTGTTTTTT
-	TRBV27	TRBJ2-3	-	CASSSVGDTQYF	TGTGCCAGCAGTTCCGTTGGCGATACGCAGTATTTT
TRBD2	TRBV4-1	TRBJ2-7	few	CASSQSGTSYEQYF	TGCGCCAGCAGCCAAAGCGGGACTTCCTACGAGCAGTACTTC